A selection of T cell receptor beta chains follows, all from one sample in a study of T-cell reconstitution after alpha-beta-depleted transplantation in children. TCRdb independently ran MiXCR on the PCR reads; one entry per CDR3 protein. The sample includes around 210,000 distinct CDR3 sequences, about 7% of them seen just once. Here the sequenced sample was PBMCs, taken before TCRalphabeta/CD19-depleted stem cell transplant. Every receptor here comes from a boy under 10 years old with acute lymphoblastic leukemia, due to receive a stem cell transplant. Both conserved end residues are part of each CDR3. Fields, in order: V gene, clone size, D gene, J gene, CDR3 DNA, CDR3 protein. The D gene is left open where the match is weak. Where a row states a size, it is once, few, many or the class of an expanded clone; other rows omit it.

V: TRBV28; size: many; D: TRBD1; J: TRBJ2-7; DNA: TGTGCCAGCAGTTTCCCGGGACAGGGGGGCGACGAGCAGTACTTC; CDR3: CASSFPGQGGDEQYF
V: TRBV28; size: many; D: TRBD1; J: TRBJ1-6; DNA: TGTGCCAGCAGTTTAAGACAGGGGCAGGCCCTCCACTTT; CDR3: CASSLRQGQALHF
V: TRBV7-2; size: many; D: TRBD2; J: TRBJ2-7; DNA: TGTGCCAGCAGCTCCAGACTAGCGGGTCGAGTAAAGGACGAGCAGTACTTC; CDR3: CASSSRLAGRVKDEQYF
V: TRBV5-1; size: many; D: TRBD2; J: TRBJ2-1; DNA: TGCGCCAGCAGCCTACGTCTCGGGGACTATCCCTCCAATGAGCAGTTCTTC; CDR3: CASSLRLGDYPSNEQFF
V: TRBV20-1; size: many; D: .; J: TRBJ1-1; DNA: TGCAGTGCTAGGGACTTTAATAGGGGAACTGAAGCTTTCTTT; CDR3: CSARDFNRGTEAFF
V: TRBV3-1; size: few; D: .; J: TRBJ1-6; DNA: TGTGCCAGCAGCCCGCCGGACGGAAATTCACCCCTCCACTTT; CDR3: CASSPPDGNSPLHF
V: TRBV7-9; size: few; D: .; J: TRBJ2-5; DNA: TGTGCCAGCAGCACCCGGGACGAGGGTGAGGAGACCCAGTACTTC; CDR3: CASSTRDEGEETQYF
V: TRBV29-1; size: few; D: .; J: TRBJ2-4; DNA: TGCAGCGTCACCGGGACATTCGGGGTCATTCAGTACTTC; CDR3: CSVTGTFGVIQYF
V: TRBV10-1; size: few; D: TRBD2; J: TRBJ2-3; DNA: TGCGCCAGCAGTCCGGGAACGGGGGGGCCGGATGGAGATACGCAGTATTTT; CDR3: CASSPGTGGPDGDTQYF
V: TRBV18; size: many; D: .; J: TRBJ2-7; DNA: TGTGCCAGCTCACCATCACAGCCCTACGAGCAGTACTTC; CDR3: CASSPSQPYEQYF
V: TRBV4-3; size: medium-sized; D: .; J: TRBJ2-3; DNA: TGCGCCAGCAGCCAGGGCCGGGACACCAATACAGATACGCAGTATTTT; CDR3: CASSQGRDTNTDTQYF
V: TRBV6-2/TRBV6-3; size: many; D: TRBD1; J: TRBJ1-6; DNA: TGTGCCGTGTCTACAGGGGCTTCCCCGGAGCCCCTCCACTTT; CDR3: CAVSTGASPEPLHF
V: TRBV20-1; size: many; D: TRBD1; J: TRBJ2-3; DNA: TGCAGTGCTGAGAGGGACCCAGGGGGTGTCGCAGATACGCAGTATTTT; CDR3: CSAERDPGGVADTQYF
V: TRBV18; size: .; D: .; J: TRBJ2-3; DNA: TGTGCCAGCTCACCGTTGGTTTCCTCGGGGGCAGATACGCAGTATTTT; CDR3: CASSPLVSSGADTQYF
V: TRBV12-3/TRBV12-4; size: many; D: .; J: TRBJ2-7; DNA: TGTGCCAGCAGTTTAGAGAGGGATCCAGCCTACGAGCAGTACTTC; CDR3: CASSLERDPAYEQYF
V: TRBV29-1; size: many; D: .; J: TRBJ1-1; DNA: TGCAGCGTTGATTTGAGACAGAACACTGAAGCTTTCTTT; CDR3: CSVDLRQNTEAFF
V: TRBV20-1; size: many; D: .; J: TRBJ2-1; DNA: TGCATAGTAGGGGGGAAAGGATACAATGAGCAGTTCTTC; CDR3: CIVGGKGYNEQFF
V: TRBV7-2; size: many; D: .; J: TRBJ2-7; DNA: TGTGCCAGCAGCCTTAAACCGGGTTTCGAGCAGTACTTC; CDR3: CASSLKPGFEQYF
V: TRBV25-1; size: many; D: .; J: TRBJ2-4; DNA: TGTGCCAGCAGTGGGTCAGCCAAAAACATTCAGTACTTC; CDR3: CASSGSAKNIQYF
V: TRBV20-1; size: many; D: .; J: TRBJ2-7; DNA: TGCAGTGCTAGGAGCAGGGTGGCGTACGAGCAGTACTTC; CDR3: CSARSRVAYEQYF
V: TRBV5-1; size: .; D: .; J: TRBJ1-2; DNA: TGCGCCAGCACGCAGGAGTCGGCTAACTATGGCTACACCTTC; CDR3: CASTQESANYGYTF